Listed here are 27 T cell receptor beta chains from one sample, sequenced in a study of T cell repertoires in cytomegalovirus infection. TCRdb ran MiXCR on the reads and lists one entry per CDR3 protein. The sample consists of hundreds of thousands of distinct CDR3 sequences, roughly 17% of them appearing once. The sample consisted of PBMCs. The source is a human donor in good health (CMV status not recorded). Some clones in this sample may be carry-over from other donors' samples.

This clonotype showed up many times. This rearrangement joins TRBV7-8 to TRBJ2-5, with TRBD1 matching over 8 bases. The CDR3 length is 19 residues. Germline V gives CDR1 SGHVS, CDR2 FQNEAQ. Germline trimming cut 2 bases from V and 5 bases from J; bases unmatched to any gene: 19. DNA for the CDR3: TGTGCCAGCAGCTTAAGAGTCCCTCAGGGGGCAGGGATTCGGGAGACCCAGTACTTC. Translating it yields CASSLRVPQGAGIRETQYF.

CDR3 amino acids: CASSLLRGGNGYTF. In DNA form, the CDR3 reads TGCGCCAGCAGCTTGTTACGGGGCGGTAATGGCTACACCTTC. The rearrangement uses TRBV5-1 and TRBJ1-2; maybe TRBD1 (5 bases). The V gene's germline CDR1 is SGHRS and CDR2 YFSETQ. CDR3 length: 14 residues. V lost 1 base and J 6 bases, leaving 13 bases between the germline ends.

This clonotype was counted many times. The V and J genes are TRBV7-2 and TRBJ2-3; D is ambiguous. Looked up from germline, CDR1 is SGHTA and CDR2 is FQGNSA. V lost 3 bases, J lost 1 base, and 17 bases lay in between. This CDR3 is 17 amino acids long. Here the CDR3 reads CASSFMFPIEGTDTQYF. CDR3 DNA sequence: TGTGCCAGCAGCTTTATGTTCCCAATTGAGGGCACAGATACGCAGTATTTT.

The chain recombines TRBV11-3 with TRBJ2-3; TRBD1 agrees at 8 bases. This CDR3 has 15 residues. With V trimmed by 1 base and J by 6 bases, 6 bases remained unmatched. Germline V gives CDR1 SGHNT, CDR2 YENEEA. The CDR3: CASSLGRGRWDTQYF. The DNA for the CDR3 is TGTGCCAGCAGCTTAGGCAGGGGGCGCTGGGATACGCAGTATTTT.

This clonotype was observed a few times. The chain links TRBV20-1 to TRBJ2-7, with no clear D. Germline CDR1 reads DFQATT; CDR2 reads SNEGSKA (reference sequence). This CDR3 is 13 amino acids long. Trimming took 6 bases from V and 2 from J, leaving 14 bases between them. CDR3 protein: CSALLWQTYEQYF. The CDR3 region has the DNA TGCAGTGCCCTTTTATGGCAGACCTACGAGCAGTACTTC.

The chain combines TRBV2 with TRBJ2-5; D unclear. The V end lost 2 bases, the J end lost 4 bases, and 11 bases lay between the germline ends. The CDR3 extends over 14 amino acids. CDR1 is SNHLY, CDR2 FYNNEI, per germline. The CDR3 protein is CASSEFAWGETQYF. CDR3 in DNA: TGTGCCAGCAGTGAATTCGCGTGGGGAGAGACCCAGTACTTC.

In its sample, this clonotype was seen many times. The CDR3 loop is CASSQAPGLAYNEQFF. CDR3 DNA: TGTGCCAGCAGCCAGGCGCCGGGACTAGCCTACAATGAGCAGTTCTTC. The V gene is TRBV7-2, the J gene TRBJ2-1; 8 bases line up with TRBD2. The CDR3 covers 16 residues. Germline assignment: CDR1 SGHTA and CDR2 FQGNSA. With 5 bases clipped from V and 2 bases from J, the junction kept 8 bases outside the gene matches.

This clonotype has more than one count but fewer than ten. The chain recombines TRBV29-1 with TRBJ2-3; tentatively, D is TRBD2 (5 bases). Trimming cost V 5 bases and J 2 bases, with 17 bases left between them. CDR1 SQVTM and CDR2 ANQGSEA come from the germline V gene. This CDR3 has 15 amino acids. The CDR3 region has the DNA TGCAGCGTTAAGGAGGCCTCACACCTCACAGATACGCAGTATTTT. It translates to CSVKEASHLTDTQYF.

V usage is TRBV7-3 and J usage is TRBJ2-1; D remains unclear. The CDR3 contains 13 residues. V lost 0 bases and J lost 7, with 7 bases in between. Germline CDR1 and CDR2: SGHTA and FQGTGA. CDR3 amino acids: CASSLTLKNEQFF. Written as DNA, the CDR3 is TGTGCCAGCAGCTTAACGTTGAAGAATGAGCAGTTCTTC.

There are many counts of this clonotype. The V gene is TRBV7-2, the J gene TRBJ2-7; unclear D gene. V was trimmed by 5 bases and J by 1 base, leaving 9 bases between them. The CDR3 contains 13 residues. CDR1 and CDR2 (germline): SGHTA, FQGNSA. The CDR3 here is CASSIQESYEQYF. Here the CDR3 DNA reads TGTGCCAGCAGCATCCAGGAATCCTACGAGCAGTACTTC.

The chain couples TRBV28 to TRBJ1-5; D is uncertain. From germline, CDR1 is MDHEN and CDR2 SYDVKM. The CDR3 sequence is 11 residues long. V lost 7 bases, J lost 11 bases, and 12 bases lay in between. CDR3 nucleotides: TGTGCCAGCACCGGACTGGAGGCCCAGCATTTT. Protein: CASTGLEAQHF.

The chain recombines TRBV12-3 or TRBV12-4 with TRBJ1-3; D is undetermined. V lost 4 bases to trimming and J lost 0 bases, with 13 bases between them. The CDR3 sequence is 16 residues long. CDR3 nucleotide sequence: TGTGCCAGCAGTTCCGGACTGACGATCTCTGGAAACACCATATATTTT. It is translated as CASSSGLTISGNTIYF.

This chain joins TRBV5-1 and TRBJ2-3; 16 positions match TRBD2. This CDR3 region has 16 residues. With 8 bases clipped from V and 8 bases from J, the junction kept 11 bases outside the gene matches. Germline-derived CDR1 and CDR2 are SGHRS and YFSETQ. The CDR3 coding sequence is TGCGCCAGTCCCGTGGGACTAGCGGGGGGGAGAAGTACGCAGTATTTT. Translation gives CASPVGLAGGRSTQYF.

This clonotype was observed a few times. CDR3 nucleotide sequence: TGCAGGCGAGGGTTCTCCTACGAGCAGTACTTC. This codes for CRRGFSYEQYF. The chain is built from TRBV20-1 and TRBJ2-7, with TRBD2 as a possible D gene (5 bases). The CDR3 consists of 11 residues. Germline assignment: CDR1 DFQATT and CDR2 SNEGSKA (reference sequence).

The CDR3 DNA follows: TGTGCCAGCAGTGTTGGGCGGATGAACACTGAAGCTTTCTTT. It codes for CASSVGRMNTEAFF. The chain employs TRBV2 and TRBJ1-1; D call uncertain. V shed 4 bases and J shed 0 bases, with 9 bases lying between them. This CDR3 is 14 amino acids long. Germline V gives CDR1 SNHLY, CDR2 FYNNEI.

This clonotype occurred many times. The rearrangement links TRBV7-6 to TRBJ2-5; D gene unclear. This CDR3 has 14 residues. The V gene lost 5 bases and the J gene lost 2 bases, with 12 bases spanning the gap. The germline gives CDR1 SGHVS, CDR2 FNYEAQ. The CDR3: CASSPRVGQETQYF. The CDR3 DNA sequence: TGTGCCAGCAGCCCACGAGTGGGGCAAGAGACCCAGTACTTC.

This clonotype has a count of ten or more. The chain employs TRBV7-2 and TRBJ2-5, with D possibly TRBD1 on 6 matching bases. CDR3 length: 15 residues. V was trimmed by 2 bases and J by 5 bases, leaving 15 bases between them. Germline-derived CDR1 and CDR2 are SGHTA and FQGNSA. The CDR3 region is CASSLMGQGSETQYF. The CDR3 DNA sequence: TGTGCCAGCAGCTTAATGGGACAAGGAAGCGAGACCCAGTACTTC.

This clonotype was counted a few times. The chain has TRBV2 and TRBJ1-2; maybe TRBD1 (5 bases). CDR3 length: 12 amino acids. Germline V lookup: CDR1 SNHLY, CDR2 FYNNEI. V was trimmed by 7 bases and J by 8 bases, leaving 14 bases between them. The CDR3 reads CASNSGWGGYTF. CDR3 nucleotides: TGTGCCAGCAACTCAGGGTGGGGAGGCTACACCTTC. The full variable domain, rest sourced from reference TRBV2 and TRBJ1-2, is EPEVTQTPSHQVTQMGQEVILRCVPISNHLYFYWYRQILGQKVEFLVSFYNNEISEKSEIFDDQFSVERPDGSNFTLKIRSTKLEDSAMYFCASNSGWGGYTFGSGTRLTVV.

The sample holds a few counts of this clonotype. The J gene is TRBJ2-5, the V gene TRBV20-1, with TRBD2 matching 11 bases. V gave up 3 bases and J gave up 2 bases; unmatched junction bases: 2. There are 14 residues in the CDR3. CDR1 is DFQATT and CDR2 is SNEGSKA in the germline V gene (reference sequence). CDR3 DNA sequence: TGCAGTGCTAGGGGACTAGCGGTTCAAGAGACCCAGTACTTC. Translation: CSARGLAVQETQYF.

This clonotype was detected ten times or more. The chain carries TRBV7-8 and TRBJ2-7; D is ambiguous. The V end was cut by 5 bases, the J end by 6 bases, with 14 bases between. Germline values: CDR1 SGHVS, CDR2 FQNEAQ. This CDR3 region has 13 residues. CDR3 protein: CASSPVAGSEQYF. The DNA of the CDR3 is TGTGCCAGCAGCCCAGTGGCTGGCTCCGAGCAGTACTTC.

The CDR3 protein is CAIRDSTYEQYF. CDR3 nucleotide sequence: TGTGCCATCAGGGACAGTACCTACGAGCAGTACTTC. The V call is TRBV10-3, the J call TRBJ2-7, with D perhaps matching TRBD1 (6 bases). Trimming cost V 6 bases and J 2 bases, with 8 bases left between them. CDR3 length: 12 residues. Germline V gives CDR1 ENHRY, CDR2 SYGVKD.

This CDR3 is CASSLDGTGVYEQYF. The CDR3 bases are TGTGCCAGCAGCTTGGATGGGACAGGAGTTTACGAGCAGTACTTC. The chain recombines TRBV5-5 with TRBJ2-7, with TRBD1 matching over 8 bases. The CDR3 extends over 15 amino acids. V was pared by 0 bases and J by 4 bases, with 6 bases of the junction left unmatched. Germline V CDR1 and CDR2: SGHKS, YYEKEE (reference sequence).

In its sample, this clonotype was seen many times. This chain uses TRBV4-3 with TRBJ1-2, with D perhaps matching TRBD1 (5 bases). The CDR3 sequence is 16 residues long. V was pared by 2 bases and J by 5 bases, with 18 bases between. The germline V gene encodes CDR1 LGHNA and CDR2 YSLEER. The CDR3 reads CASSQRLPGDGYGYTF. In DNA, the CDR3 is TGCGCCAGCAGCCAAAGACTCCCTGGGGACGGATATGGCTACACCTTC.

This clonotype was recorded at least ten times. The J gene is TRBJ1-3, the V gene TRBV28; D is possibly TRBD1 (5 bases). V gave up 0 bases and J gave up 2 bases, with 11 bases separating them. CDR1 and CDR2 from the germline V gene are MDHEN and SYDVKM. The CDR3 spans 16 residues. The CDR3 DNA follows: TGTGCCAGCAGTTTATGGGGGGAGTTAGCTGGAAACACCATATATTTT. Translating gives CASSLWGELAGNTIYF.

This clonotype was seen a handful of times. This chain joins TRBV7-2 and TRBJ2-3; no clear D gene. Germline loops: CDR1 SGHTA, CDR2 FQGNSA. The CDR3 is 14 residues long. V lost 1 base to trimming and J lost 4 bases, with 9 bases between them. CDR3 sequence reads: CASSLGPLADTQYF. For the CDR3, the DNA is TGTGCCAGCAGCTTAGGGCCTTTAGCAGATACGCAGTATTTT.

The sample holds one count of this clonotype. The chain is built from TRBV6-2 or TRBV6-3 and TRBJ2-3; 13 bases are shared with TRBD2. J gave up 11 bases and V 6 bases, and 14 bases lay outside the gene matches. Germline V CDR1 and CDR2: MNHEY, SVGEGT. This CDR3 spans 16 amino acids. CDR3 region: CASSYAGTSGDNKQYF. The CDR3 DNA is TGTGCCAGCAGCTACGCCGGGACTAGCGGGGACAATAAGCAGTATTTT.

This clonotype was recorded at least ten times. A read error may explain this, as a much larger clone is one base away. This chain joins TRBV12-3 or TRBV12-4 and TRBJ1-3; D ambiguous. The CDR3 length is 12 residues. CDR3 loop: CASSFSRNTIYF. Here the CDR3 DNA reads TGTGCCAGCAGTTTCTCTAGAAACACCATATATTTT.